This T cell receptor beta chain is from a study of a mutant IDH1 vaccine in newly diagnosed glioma. The wider study: Treatment recipients were roughly 62% male and around 40% female, and their mean age was roughly 40 years. Beforehand, treatment had been radiotherapy, temozolomide, or both; the majority received both. Scheduled at week 35, visit V12 preceded visit V13, held at week 47.

The protocol was immunoSEQ multiplex PCR, while the TCRdb copy is restricted to in-frame clones and leaves out a portion. The repertoire consists of about 69,000 clones, with roughly 86% occurring once and the leading ten covering roughly 2%. Time point defined: week 35, safety follow-up. Topical imiquimod accompanied each vaccine dose, which consisted of 300 ug of mutant IDH1 20-mer peptide. The study gave patients eight vaccinations in weeks 1, 3, 5, 7, 11, 15, 19, 23. On this clone itself: Its target is unknown.

The CDR3 is 14 amino acids. The ends were cut back, 4 bases at V and 6 bases at J, with 16 bases in the middle. The germline CDR1 and CDR2 sequences are SGHTA and FQGNSA. The genes are TRBV7-2 and TRBJ2-7; D not certain. The source was PBMCs, collected from a glioma patient whose treatment included an IDH1 peptide vaccine. This clonotype originated in a man aged 25 to 40 with glioma. The CDR3, as DNA: TGTGCCAGCAGCTCCGATCCGTCCTATGCCGAGCAGTACTTC. This encodes CASSSDPSYAEQYF. The whole variable domain, remainder taken from reference TRBV7-2 and TRBJ2-7, is GAGVSQSPSNKVTEKGKDVELRCDPISGHTALYWYRQSLGQGLEFLIYFQGNSAPDKSGLPSDRFSAERTGGSVSTLTIQRTQQEDSAVYLCASSSDPSYAEQYFGPGTRLTVT.